The 6 T cell receptor beta chains listed next were all sequenced from one sample in a study of T cell responses to AZD1222 COVID-19 vaccine. Generated by immunoSEQ multiplex PCR, the TCRdb table keeps only in-frame clones and is missing some. Here the sample spans 100,000 to 110,000 clones, more than 75% being singletons. This specimen consisted of peripheral blood, obtained on day 0 of MenACWY control vaccination. These receptors came from an adult in good health.

This clone has only one observation. This sequence joins TRBV2 and TRBJ2-2; possibly TRBD1 or TRBD2 for D (5 bases each). V was trimmed by 1 base and J by 5 bases, leaving 14 bases between them. The CDR3 loop spans 16 amino acids. Looked up from germline, CDR1 is SNHLY and CDR2 is FYNNEI. The CDR3: CASSEDEGLGTGELFF. The CDR3 nucleotides are TGTGCCAGCAGTGAAGATGAGGGGTTGGGTACCGGGGAGCTGTTTTTT. The whole variable domain, remainder taken from reference TRBV2 and TRBJ2-2, is EPEVTQTPSHQVTQMGQEVILRCVPISNHLYFYWYRQILGQKVEFLVSFYNNEISEKSEIFDDQFSVERPDGSNFTLKIRSTKLEDSAMYFCASSEDEGLGTGELFFGEGSRLTVL.

This chain links TRBV24-1 with TRBJ2-3; D gene unclear. The CDR3 covers 14 residues. Germline V gene data show CDR1 as KGHDR and CDR2 as SFDVKD. V shed 1 base and J shed 4 bases, with 8 bases lying between them. CDR3 sequence: CATSDFRLADTQYF. The CDR3 DNA is TGTGCCACCAGTGATTTTCGACTGGCAGATACGCAGTATTTT.

This clone came up a few times. V gene TRBV7-8 combines with J gene TRBJ2-5; 7 bases align to TRBD2. This CDR3 is built from 14 residues. Germline V gene lookup returns CDR1 SGHVS and CDR2 FQNEAQ. The V segment lost 0 bases and the J segment 5 bases; nucleotides outside the gene matches: 3. In DNA form, the CDR3 reads TGTGCCAGCAGCTTAGCCCCCGGGGGGGAGACCCAGTACTTC. This sequence encodes CASSLAPGGETQYF.

This clone appeared a single time. The rearrangement links TRBV18 to TRBJ1-2, with TRBD1 matching 8 bases. J lost 3 bases, V lost 3 bases, and 6 bases had no gene match. In germline, CDR1 is KGHSH, CDR2 LQKENI. This CDR3 has 15 amino acids. DNA for the CDR3: TGTGCCAGCTCACCTACTGGACAGGGAGACTATGGCTACACCTTC. Encoded protein: CASSPTGQGDYGYTF.

This rearrangement joins TRBV28 to TRBJ2-7, with 9 bases matching TRBD1. CDR3 size: 15 residues. V lost 8 bases and J lost 3; bases outside the gene matches: 11. Per the germline V gene, CDR1 is MDHEN and CDR2 is SYDVKM. CDR3 nucleotides: TGTGCCAGCGATTATACAGGACAGGGGTTCTACGAGCAGTACTTC. It is translated as CASDYTGQGFYEQYF.

CDR3 residues: CASQKPGQRNTEAFF. CDR3 DNA: TGTGCCAGTCAAAAGCCGGGACAGAGGAACACTGAAGCTTTCTTT. This chain links TRBV19 with TRBJ1-1; TRBD1 matches 7 bases. CDR1 is LNHDA and CDR2 is SQIVND in the germline V gene (reference sequence). The V segment lost 8 bases and the J segment 1 base; nucleotides outside the gene matches: 10. The CDR3 loop spans 15 amino acids.